What follows are 20 T cell receptor beta chains derived from one specimen sequenced in a study of cytomegalovirus exposure and HLA in healthy donors. Use of 60 Vbeta and 13 Jbeta primers characterized the PCR. TCRdb's table, derived via immunoSEQ multiplex PCR, lists solely in-frame clones and lacks some. The table has fewer than 70,000 clones, roughly 71% seen once. The sequencing sample was made of PBMCs. All receptors derive from a woman aged 55-69 years in good health and CMV-seropositive.

This clone was observed a handful of times. This rearrangement joins TRBV7-4 to TRBJ1-1; D gene unclear. V was cut by 5 bases and J by 11 bases, with 15 bases left in between. The CDR3 runs to 12 residues. Germline V lookup: CDR1 SGHVT, CDR2 SQSDAQ. The CDR3, as DNA: TGTGCCAGCAGCCTACCGGGGAGGAGGGCTTTCTTT. Translating gives CASSLPGRRAFF.

The V call is TRBV19, the J call TRBJ1-4, with 12 nucleotides matching TRBD1. From germline, CDR1 is LNHDA and CDR2 SQIVND (reference sequence). V lost 3 bases, J lost 6 bases, and 2 bases stayed unmatched. The CDR3 loop spans 15 amino acids. CDR3 sequence reads: CASSIGTGGHEKLFF. Here the CDR3 DNA reads TGTGCCAGTAGTATTGGGACAGGGGGCCATGAAAAACTGTTTTTT.

This rearrangement joins TRBV29-1 to TRBJ1-1, with TRBD1 matching over 7 bases. CDR1 and CDR2 (germline): SQVTM, ANQGSEA. The CDR3 is 12 amino acids. After removal of 7 bases from V and 3 bases from J, the junction contained 5 bases not matched to a gene. The DNA of the CDR3 is TGCAGCGCTTCGACAGGGCACACTGAAGCTTTCTTT. It yields the protein CSASTGHTEAFF.

The chain recombines TRBV10-3 with TRBJ2-1; tentative D call: TRBD2 (8 bases). This CDR3 spans 16 amino acids. The V end was cut by 6 bases, the J end by 2 bases, with 17 bases between. Germline CDR1 and CDR2: ENHRY and SYGVKD. CDR3 bases: TGTGCCATCAGAAGAGCGGGAGACAGGGCCTACAATGAGCAGTTCTTC. Its translation is CAIRRAGDRAYNEQFF.

This chain connects TRBV27 to TRBJ2-1; D is possibly TRBD2 (5 bases). Germline V CDR1 and CDR2: MNHEY, SMNVEV (reference sequence). The CDR3 is made up of 14 amino acids. Trimming removed 7 bases from V and 3 bases from J, with 13 bases in between. CDR3 loop: CASNIGLGYNEQFF. The CDR3 DNA reads as TGTGCCAGCAATATCGGACTGGGCTACAATGAGCAGTTCTTC.

The J gene is TRBJ2-5, the V gene TRBV5-6; a possible D gene is TRBD1 (5 bases). The DNA end is a closer match to TRBJ2-7, so the J assignment may be wrong. Looked up from germline, CDR1 is SGHDT and CDR2 is YYEEEE. The CDR3 contains 12 residues. DNA of the CDR3: TGTGCCAGCAGCGCACAGGTTCGCGAGCAGTACTTC. Translated, it gives CASSAQVREQYF.

On this clone itself: An end of the junction differs from the germline gene, which may be a read error. The sample holds other DNA sequences that translate to the same CDR3. The CDR3 loop reads CASSLGQDNSPLHF. CDR3 bases: TGTGCCAGCAGTCTGGGACAGGATAATTCCCCCCTCCACTTT. V usage is TRBV6-5 and J usage is TRBJ1-6; 8 bases are shared with TRBD1. Germline CDR1 reads MNHEY; CDR2 reads SVGAGI. The CDR3 totals 14 residues.

This clone was seen a handful of times. The chain recombines TRBV6-1 with TRBJ2-1, with TRBD2 matching over 13 bases. With V trimmed by 5 bases and J by 9 bases, 7 bases remained unmatched. Germline V gene sequence: CDR1 MNHNS, CDR2 SASEGT. The CDR3 length is 15 residues. The CDR3 region has the DNA TGTGCCAGCAGTCCCGGACTAGCGGGAGTTACTGAGCAGTTCTTC. It encodes CASSPGLAGVTEQFF.

The genes are TRBV5-1 and TRBJ1-5; the match to TRBD1 covers 8 bases. Germline CDR1 is SGHRS and CDR2 is YFSETQ. This CDR3 is built from 15 residues. The J segment lost 8 bases and the V segment lost 4 bases, leaving 11 bases of the junction unmatched. The CDR3 sequence: CASSRGQGMREPQHF. The CDR3 nucleotides read TGCGCCAGCAGCCGTGGACAGGGCATGAGGGAGCCCCAGCATTTT. Together with reference TRBV5-1 and TRBJ1-5, the CDR3 gives the full variable domain: KAGVTQTPRYLIKTRGQQVTLSCSPISGHRSVSWYQQTPGQGLQFLFEYFSETQRNKGNFPGRFSGRQFSNSRSEMNVSTLELGDSALYLCASSRGQGMREPQHFGDGTRLSIL.

The table lists this clone with a few counts. The chain employs TRBV5-1 and TRBJ2-3; 10 nucleotides agree with TRBD2. CDR1 SGHRS and CDR2 YFSETQ come from the germline V gene. The CDR3 is 15 residues long. V gave up 1 base and J gave up 4 bases; unmatched junction bases: 3. For the CDR3, the DNA is TGCGCCAGCAGCTTGTCCCTAGCGGGAGCAGATACGCAGTATTTT. Residues: CASSLSLAGADTQYF.

The chain employs TRBV7-3 and TRBJ1-5; D perhaps matches TRBD1 (5 bases). There are 16 residues in the CDR3. Per germline, CDR1 SGHTA and CDR2 FQGTGA. Trimming cost V 5 bases and J 0 bases, with 14 bases left between them. The CDR3 loop reads CASSPTGVYSNQPQHF. CDR3 DNA sequence: TGTGCCAGCAGCCCAACAGGCGTTTATAGCAATCAGCCCCAGCATTTT.

A note on this clone: One end of the junction varies from germline; a read error may be responsible. The chain links TRBV4-1 to TRBJ1-1; 8 nucleotides align to TRBD1. This CDR3 is 17 amino acids long. Germline V lookup: CDR1 MGHRA, CDR2 YSYEKL. As DNA, the CDR3 is TGCGTCAGCAGCCAAGAAAGGCAGGGGGCACGGAACACTGAAGCTTTCTTT. Protein sequence: CVSSQERQGARNTEAFF.

The rearrangement joins TRBV11-3 to TRBJ1-3, with D perhaps matching TRBD1 (5 bases). Germline assignment: CDR1 SGHNT and CDR2 YENEEA. This CDR3 has 15 amino acids. The V end lost 4 bases, the J end lost 0 bases, and 10 bases lay between the germline ends. CDR3 DNA sequence: TGTGCCAGCAGCTGGGGCCGAACCTCTGGAAACACCATATATTTT. This sequence encodes CASSWGRTSGNTIYF.

CDR3 nucleotide sequence: TGTGCCAGTAGTGTCGCGGGACAGGGGGCAGATGAGCAGTACTTC. Translating gives CASSVAGQGADEQYF. The rearrangement uses TRBV19 and TRBJ2-7, with TRBD1 matching 12 bases. The CDR3 sequence is 15 residues long. Unmatched junction bases numbered 9, after V lost 5 bases and J lost 7 bases. Germline assignment: CDR1 LNHDA and CDR2 SQIVND (reference sequence).

This CDR3 is CASSPSGQGRNTIYF. DNA of the CDR3: TGCGCCAGCAGCCCCTCGGGACAGGGTAGAAACACCATATATTTT. This chain connects TRBV5-1 to TRBJ1-3; 9 nucleotides agree with TRBD1. Looked up from germline, CDR1 is SGHRS and CDR2 is YFSETQ. The CDR3 extends over 15 amino acids. J was trimmed by 5 bases and V by 4 bases; bases with no gene match: 7.

This chain connects TRBV6-6 to TRBJ2-5; TRBD2 agrees at 11 bases. The J segment lost 2 bases and the V segment lost 5 bases, leaving 7 bases of the junction unmatched. CDR1 is MNHNY and CDR2 is SVGAGI in the germline V gene (reference sequence). The CDR3 spans 16 residues. The CDR3 reads CASSPSLAGGQETQYF. In DNA form, the CDR3 reads TGTGCCAGCAGTCCCTCCTTAGCGGGAGGGCAAGAGACCCAGTACTTC.

J is TRBJ2-3 and V is TRBV6-6; the D is unclear. CDR1 and CDR2 (germline): MNHNY, SVGAGI (reference sequence). V lost 2 bases and J lost 2, with 8 bases in between. This CDR3 comprises 14 residues. CDR3 protein: CASSYGRFTDTQYF. CDR3 DNA: TGTGCCAGCAGTTACGGCAGGTTCACAGATACGCAGTATTTT.

The sample holds one count of this clone. The CDR3 DNA reads as TGTGCCAGTACCCTTCGGGGTCCACCCCATGAGCAGTTCTTC. It specifies CASTLRGPPHEQFF. The chain has TRBV19 and TRBJ2-1; D perhaps matches TRBD2 (5 bases). There are 14 residues in the CDR3. V was pared by 7 bases and J by 8 bases, with 18 bases between. Per the germline V gene, CDR1 is LNHDA and CDR2 is SQIVND (reference sequence).

The chain combines TRBV5-1 with TRBJ1-1; D gene ambiguous. The V end was cut by 4 bases, the J end by 1 base, with 11 bases between. CDR3 length: 14 amino acids. CDR1 SGHRS and CDR2 YFSETQ come from the germline V gene. CDR3 in DNA: TGCGCCAGCAGCACATCATCCCCGAACACTGAAGCTTTCTTT. It encodes CASSTSSPNTEAFF.

The chain employs TRBV5-6 and TRBJ2-5; 9 nucleotides agree with TRBD2. CDR1 is SGHDT and CDR2 is YYEEEE in the germline V gene. The CDR3 is made up of 15 amino acids. The V segment lost 3 bases and the J segment 1 base; nucleotides outside the gene matches: 4. CDR3 DNA: TGTGCCAGCAGCTCTAGCGGGGAGCTCCAAGAGACCCAGTACTTC. Translating it yields CASSSSGELQETQYF.